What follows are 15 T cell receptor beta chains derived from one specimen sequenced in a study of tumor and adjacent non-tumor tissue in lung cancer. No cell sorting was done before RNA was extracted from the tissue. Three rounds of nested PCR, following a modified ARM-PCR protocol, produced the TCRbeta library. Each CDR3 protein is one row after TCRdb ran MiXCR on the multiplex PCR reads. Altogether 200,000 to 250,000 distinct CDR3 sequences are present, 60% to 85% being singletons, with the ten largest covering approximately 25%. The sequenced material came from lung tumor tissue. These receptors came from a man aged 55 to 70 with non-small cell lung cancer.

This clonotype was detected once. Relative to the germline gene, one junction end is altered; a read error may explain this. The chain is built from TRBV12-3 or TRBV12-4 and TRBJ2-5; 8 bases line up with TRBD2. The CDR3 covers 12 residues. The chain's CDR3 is CANTGGGEIQYF. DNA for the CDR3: TGTGCCAACACCGGGGGGGGAGAGATCCAGTACTTC.

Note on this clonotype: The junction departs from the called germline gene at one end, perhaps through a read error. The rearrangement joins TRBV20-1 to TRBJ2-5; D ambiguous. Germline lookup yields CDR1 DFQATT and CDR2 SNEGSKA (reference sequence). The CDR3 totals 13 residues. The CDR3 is CSASSAILEAQYF. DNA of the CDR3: TGCAGTGCTAGCTCTGCGATCCTAGAGGCCCAGTACTTC.

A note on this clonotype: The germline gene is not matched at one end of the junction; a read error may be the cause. The CDR3 DNA reads as TGTGCCAGCAGTCGGCCAACCACCTACGAGCGGTACTTC. Translated, it gives CASSRPTTYERYF. The chain has TRBV6-2 or TRBV6-3 and TRBJ2-7; no definite D call. The CDR3 consists of 13 residues. CDR1 MNHEY and CDR2 SVGEGT come from the germline V gene.

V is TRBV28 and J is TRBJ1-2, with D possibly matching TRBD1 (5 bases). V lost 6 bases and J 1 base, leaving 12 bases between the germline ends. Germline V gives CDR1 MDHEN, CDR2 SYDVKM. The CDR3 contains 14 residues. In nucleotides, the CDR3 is TGTGCCAGCAGACCAGGGTGGGATAACTATGGCTACACCTTC. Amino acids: CASRPGWDNYGYTF.

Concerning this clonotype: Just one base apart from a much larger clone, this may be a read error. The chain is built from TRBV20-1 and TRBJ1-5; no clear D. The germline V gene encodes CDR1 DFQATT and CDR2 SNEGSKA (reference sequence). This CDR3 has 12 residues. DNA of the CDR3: TGCAATGCATTTAGGGGCAATCAGCCCCAGCATTTT. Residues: CNAFRGNQPQHF.

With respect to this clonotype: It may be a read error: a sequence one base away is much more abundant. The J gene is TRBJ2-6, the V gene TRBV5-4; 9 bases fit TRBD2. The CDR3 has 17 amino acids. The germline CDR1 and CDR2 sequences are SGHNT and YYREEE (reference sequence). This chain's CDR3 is CASSSSTSGSGVNVLTF. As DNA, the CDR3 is TGTGCCAGCAGCTCTTCGACTAGCGGCTCTGGGGTCAACGTCCTGACTTTC.

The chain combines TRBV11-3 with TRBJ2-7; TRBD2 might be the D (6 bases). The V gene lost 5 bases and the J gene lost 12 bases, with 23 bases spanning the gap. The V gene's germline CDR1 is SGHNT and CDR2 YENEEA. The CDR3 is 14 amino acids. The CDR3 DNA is TGTGCCAGCAGCCCGACGCGGAGGGCCTACGTGCGGTACTTC. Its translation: CASSPTRRAYVRYF.

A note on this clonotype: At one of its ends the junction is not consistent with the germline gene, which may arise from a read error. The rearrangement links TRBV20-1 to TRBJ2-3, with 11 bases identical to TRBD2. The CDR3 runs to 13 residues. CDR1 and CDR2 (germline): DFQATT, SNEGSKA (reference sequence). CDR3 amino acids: CSAILAGVNTLYF. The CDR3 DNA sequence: TGCAGTGCTATACTAGCGGGAGTAAACACGCTGTATTTT.

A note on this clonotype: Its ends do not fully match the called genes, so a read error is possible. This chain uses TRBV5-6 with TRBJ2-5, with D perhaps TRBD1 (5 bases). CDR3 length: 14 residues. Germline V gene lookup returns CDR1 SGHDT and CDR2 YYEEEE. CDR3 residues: CASSLNRSLKTQYF. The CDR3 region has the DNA TGTGCTAGCAGCTTGAACAGGTCTTTGAAGACCCAGTACTTC.

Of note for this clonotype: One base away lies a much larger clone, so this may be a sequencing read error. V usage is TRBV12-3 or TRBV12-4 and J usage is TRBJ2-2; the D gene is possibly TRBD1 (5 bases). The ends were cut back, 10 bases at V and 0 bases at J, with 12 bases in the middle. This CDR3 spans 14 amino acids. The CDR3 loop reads CANKQGTNTGELFF. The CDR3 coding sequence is TGTGCCAACAAGCAGGGTACGAACACCGGGGAGCTGTTTTTT.

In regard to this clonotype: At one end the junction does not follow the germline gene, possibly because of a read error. CDR3 sequence reads: CGSSSRGTGGYRVGELFF. For the CDR3, the DNA is TGTGGCAGCAGCTCCCGGGGAACGGGAGGATACAGAGTCGGGGAGCTGTTTTTT. The rearrangement uses TRBV11-3 and TRBJ2-2; 7 nucleotides align to TRBD2. CDR1 is SGHNT, CDR2 YENEEA, per germline. This CDR3 has 18 residues. The full variable domain, rest sourced from reference TRBV11-3 and TRBJ2-2, is EAGVVQSPRYKIIEKKQPVAFWCNPISGHNTLYWYLQNLGQGPELLIRYENEEAVDDSQLPKDRFSAERLKGVDSTLKIQPAELGDSAVYLCGSSSRGTGGYRVGELFFGEGSRLTVL.

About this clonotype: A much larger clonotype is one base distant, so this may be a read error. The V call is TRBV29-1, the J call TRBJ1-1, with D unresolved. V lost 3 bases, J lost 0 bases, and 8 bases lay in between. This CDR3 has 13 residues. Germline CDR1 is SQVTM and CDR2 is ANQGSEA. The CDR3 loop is CSVDGRMNTEAFF. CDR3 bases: TGCAGCGTTGATGGACGGATGAACACTGAAGCTTTCTTT. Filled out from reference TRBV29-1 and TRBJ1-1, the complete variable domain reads SAVISQKPSRDICQRGTSLTIQCQVDSQVTMMFWYRQQPGQSLTLIATANQGSEATYESGFVIDKFPISRPNLTFSTLTVSNMSPEDSSIYLCSVDGRMNTEAFFGQGTRLTVV.

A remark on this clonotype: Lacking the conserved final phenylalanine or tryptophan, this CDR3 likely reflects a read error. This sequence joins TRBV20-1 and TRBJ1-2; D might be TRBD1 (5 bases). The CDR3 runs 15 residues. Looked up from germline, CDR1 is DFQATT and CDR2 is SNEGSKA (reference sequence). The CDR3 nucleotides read TGCAGTACTAGTCTCTTCCGGGACCCCCGCCACGGCTACACCTTA. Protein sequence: CSTSLFRDPRHGYTL.

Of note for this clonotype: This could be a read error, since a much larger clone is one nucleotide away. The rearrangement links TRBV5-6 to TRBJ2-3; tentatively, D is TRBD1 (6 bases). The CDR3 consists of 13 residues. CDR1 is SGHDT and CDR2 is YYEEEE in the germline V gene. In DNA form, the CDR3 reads TGTGTCAGCAGCTTAACAGGGCCAGATACGCAGTATTTT. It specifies CVSSLTGPDTQYF.

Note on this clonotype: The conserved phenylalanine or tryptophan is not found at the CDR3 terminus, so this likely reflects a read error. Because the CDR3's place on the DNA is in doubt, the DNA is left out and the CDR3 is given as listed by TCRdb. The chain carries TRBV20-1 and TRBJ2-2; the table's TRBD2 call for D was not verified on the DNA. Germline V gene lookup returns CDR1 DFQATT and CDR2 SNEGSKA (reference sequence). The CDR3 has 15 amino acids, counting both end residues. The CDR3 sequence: CSARVGGANTGKLSC.